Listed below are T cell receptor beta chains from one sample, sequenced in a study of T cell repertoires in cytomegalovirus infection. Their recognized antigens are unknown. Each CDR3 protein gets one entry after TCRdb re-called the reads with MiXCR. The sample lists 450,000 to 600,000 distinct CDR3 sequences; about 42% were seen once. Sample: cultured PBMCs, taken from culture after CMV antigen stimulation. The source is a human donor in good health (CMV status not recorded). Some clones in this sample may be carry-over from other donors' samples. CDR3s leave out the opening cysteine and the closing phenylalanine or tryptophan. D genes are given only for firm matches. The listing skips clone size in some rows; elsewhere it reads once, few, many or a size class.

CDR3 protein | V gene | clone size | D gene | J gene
ATRDTTGELF | TRBV7-6 | few | . | TRBJ2-2
ASRSSGLQY | TRBV27 | few | TRBD2 | TRBJ2-5
ASSLFQGARNSPLH | TRBV7-2 | many | TRBD1 | TRBJ1-6
ASNEAGTGNAF | TRBV7-9 | . | TRBD1 | TRBJ1-1
ASSFGQSHATNEKLF | TRBV12-3/TRBV12-4 | . | . | TRBJ1-4
ASNGRNNQPQH | TRBV28 | . | . | TRBJ1-5
ASSLPGTYAPGLNEQF | TRBV28 | . | . | TRBJ2-1
ASTQDRRTEAF | TRBV12-3/TRBV12-4 | few | TRBD1 | TRBJ1-1
ASSLTRESDTQY | TRBV7-2 | . | . | TRBJ2-3
ASSSGTDYEQY | TRBV5-6 | . | TRBD1 | TRBJ2-7
ASSVGTNEKLF | TRBV2 | . | . | TRBJ1-4
SAPTGIGSPLH | TRBV20-1 | . | . | TRBJ1-6
ATRSGIAYNEQF | TRBV19 | . | TRBD2 | TRBJ2-1
SAEEVDPGYT | TRBV20-1 | . | . | TRBJ1-2
ASSSVSYEQY | TRBV7-9 | many | . | TRBJ2-7
ASSRDRGSADTQY | TRBV2 | . | TRBD1 | TRBJ2-3
ASSLRGGTSAF | TRBV27 | . | TRBD2 | TRBJ2-1
ASSLTREAF | TRBV7-2 | . | . | TRBJ1-1
ASSFRTGSNEQF | TRBV19 | few | TRBD1 | TRBJ2-1
ASSLQGRVDNEQF | TRBV7-2 | few | TRBD1 | TRBJ2-1
ASSSRGDEQF | TRBV12-3/TRBV12-4 | few | . | TRBJ2-1